This T cell receptor beta chain was captured by sequencing in a study of cytomegalovirus exposure and HLA in healthy donors. Study-wide points: Excluded were some V segments that proved indistinguishable, including TRBV6-2 and TRBV6-3.

Comment on this clone: As yet, its antigen is unknown.

Germline CDR1 SNHLY, CDR2 FYNNEI. CDR3 size: 15 residues. Trimming left V 3 bases short and J 1 base short, with 12 bases between. Researchers ran the PCR with 60 Vbeta and 13 Jbeta primers. Only in-frame clones appear in the TCRdb table, and some are missing; sequencing was by immunoSEQ multiplex PCR. This sample contains approximately 110,000 clones. The sequencing sample was made of PBMCs. V is TRBV2 and J is TRBJ1-1; D remains ambiguous. The receptor was isolated from a man aged 35 to 55 in good health and CMV-seronegative. CDR3 sequence: CASSEEVLGNTEAFF. Written as DNA, the CDR3 is TGTGCCAGCAGTGAGGAGGTCTTGGGGAACACTGAAGCTTTCTTT. Supplemented by reference TRBV2 and TRBJ1-1, the full variable domain reads EPEVTQTPSHQVTQMGQEVILRCVPISNHLYFYWYRQILGQKVEFLVSFYNNEISEKSEIFDDQFSVERPDGSNFTLKIRSTKLEDSAMYFCASSEEVLGNTEAFFGQGTRLTVV.